This T cell receptor beta chain is drawn from a study of blood T cell repertoires in COVID-19. Looking at the study overall: Acute and convalescent COVID-19 specimens originated in the United States, Italy and Spain. T cells, B-cell-depleted T cells, or PBMCs provided the cDNA or gDNA that served as material.

CDR1 and CDR2 (germline): SGHRS, YFSETQ. The CDR3 covers 15 residues. V was pared by 3 bases and J by 1 base, with 5 bases of the junction left unmatched. Under the authors' procedure: Nucleated cell number was recorded as an estimate derived from reference gene primer amplification. TCRdb keeps only in-frame clones here, not all; method: immunoSEQ multiplex PCR. The DNA was the basis for D and trimming; V, J and clone size are from that table. The data show about 60,000 clones, about 83% seen once. The specimen sequenced was peripheral blood. This sequence originates from a human donor in a cohort sampled during active COVID-19. The V and J genes are TRBV5-1 and TRBJ1-1; 8 nucleotides match TRBD1. CDR3 region: CASSYSGTGNTEAFF. CDR3 in DNA: TGCGCCAGCAGCTACTCCGGGACAGGGAACACTGAAGCTTTCTTT.